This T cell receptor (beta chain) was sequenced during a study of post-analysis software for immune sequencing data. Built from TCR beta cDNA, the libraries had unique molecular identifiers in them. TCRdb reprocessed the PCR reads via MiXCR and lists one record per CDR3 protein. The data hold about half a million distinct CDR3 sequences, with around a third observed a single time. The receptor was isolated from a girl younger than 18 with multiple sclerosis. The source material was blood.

CDR3 DNA: TGCAGTGCCACCACCGGGGCAGGGGAGGACTATGGCTACACCTTC. As protein: CSATTGAGEDYGYTF. The chain employs TRBV20-1 and TRBJ1-2; a possible D gene is TRBD1 (6 bases). The CDR3 is 15 residues long. V was cut by 6 bases and J by 3 bases, with 20 bases left in between. Germline CDR1 is DFQATT and CDR2 is SNEGSKA (reference sequence).